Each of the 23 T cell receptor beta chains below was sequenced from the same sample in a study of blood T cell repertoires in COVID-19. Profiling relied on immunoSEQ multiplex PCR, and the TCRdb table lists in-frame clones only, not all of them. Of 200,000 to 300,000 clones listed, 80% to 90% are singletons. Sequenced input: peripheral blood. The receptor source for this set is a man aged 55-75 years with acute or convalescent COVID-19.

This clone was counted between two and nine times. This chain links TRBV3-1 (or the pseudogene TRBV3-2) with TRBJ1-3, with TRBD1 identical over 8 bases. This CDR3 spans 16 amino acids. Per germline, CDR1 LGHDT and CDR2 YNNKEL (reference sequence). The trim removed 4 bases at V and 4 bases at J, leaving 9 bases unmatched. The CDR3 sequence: CASSLRTGSTGNTIYF. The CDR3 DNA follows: TGTGCCAGCAGCCTCAGGACAGGGAGTACCGGAAACACCATATATTTT.

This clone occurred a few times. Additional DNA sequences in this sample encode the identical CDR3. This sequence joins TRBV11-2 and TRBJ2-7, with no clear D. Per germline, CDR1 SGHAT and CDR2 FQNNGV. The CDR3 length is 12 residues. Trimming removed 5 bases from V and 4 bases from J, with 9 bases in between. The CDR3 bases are TGTGCCAGCAGCCGACACCCTTACGAGCAGTACTTC. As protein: CASSRHPYEQYF.

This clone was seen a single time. CDR3 in amino acids: CASSLGVTSGANTGELFF. CDR3 nucleotides: TGCGCCAGCAGCTTGGGGGTCACTAGCGGAGCGAACACCGGGGAGCTGTTTTTT. The rearrangement links TRBV5-1 to TRBJ2-2; 8 bases are a match to TRBD2. The CDR3 sequence is 18 residues long. CDR1 SGHRS and CDR2 YFSETQ come from the germline V gene. V was clipped by 0 bases and J by 0 bases; unmatched bases: 7.

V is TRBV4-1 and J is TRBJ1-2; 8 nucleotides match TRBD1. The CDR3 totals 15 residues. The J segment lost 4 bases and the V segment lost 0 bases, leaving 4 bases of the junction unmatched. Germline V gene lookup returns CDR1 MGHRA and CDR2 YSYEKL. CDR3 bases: TGCGCCAGCAGCCAAGATCGGACAGGGACCTATGGCTACACCTTC. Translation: CASSQDRTGTYGYTF.

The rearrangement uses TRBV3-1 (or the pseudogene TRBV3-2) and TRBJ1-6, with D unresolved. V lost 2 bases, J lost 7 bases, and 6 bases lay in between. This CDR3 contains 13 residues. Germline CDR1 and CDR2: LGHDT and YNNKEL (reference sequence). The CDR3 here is CASSQNLNSPLHF. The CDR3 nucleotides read TGTGCCAGCAGCCAAAATCTAAATTCACCCCTCCACTTT.

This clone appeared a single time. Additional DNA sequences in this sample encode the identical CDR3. The CDR3 region is CASSLSRTYEQYF. The CDR3 region has the DNA TGTGCCAGCAGCTTATCTAGAACCTACGAGCAGTACTTC. This chain joins TRBV7-9 and TRBJ2-7, with D uncertain. The V and J ends lost 2 bases and 2 bases respectively, with 7 bases between them. The CDR3 is made up of 13 amino acids. Germline loops: CDR1 SEHNR, CDR2 FQNEAQ (reference sequence).

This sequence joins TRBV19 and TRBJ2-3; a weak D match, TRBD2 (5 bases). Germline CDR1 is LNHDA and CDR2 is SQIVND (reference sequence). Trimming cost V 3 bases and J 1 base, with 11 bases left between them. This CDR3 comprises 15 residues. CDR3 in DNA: TGTGCCAGTAGTATCCAAGCGGTCGGCACAGATACGCAGTATTTT. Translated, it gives CASSIQAVGTDTQYF. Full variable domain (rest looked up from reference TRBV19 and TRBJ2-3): DGGITQSPKYLFRKEGQNVTLSCEQNLNHDAMYWYRQDPGQGLRLIYYSQIVNDFQKGDIAEGYSVSREKKESFPLTVTSAQKNPTAFYLCASSIQAVGTDTQYFGPGTRLTVL.

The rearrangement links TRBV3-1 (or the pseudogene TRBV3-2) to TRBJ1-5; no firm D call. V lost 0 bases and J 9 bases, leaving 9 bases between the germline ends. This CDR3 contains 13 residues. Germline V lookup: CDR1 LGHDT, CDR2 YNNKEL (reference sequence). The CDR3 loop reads CASSQDRDAPQHF. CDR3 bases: TGTGCCAGCAGCCAAGACCGGGATGCGCCCCAGCATTTT.

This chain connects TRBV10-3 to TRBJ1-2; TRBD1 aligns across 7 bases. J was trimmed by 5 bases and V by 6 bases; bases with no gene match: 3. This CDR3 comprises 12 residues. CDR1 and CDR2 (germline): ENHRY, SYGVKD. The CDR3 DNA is TGTGCCATCAGGGGACAGAAGTATGGCTACACCTTC. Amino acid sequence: CAIRGQKYGYTF.

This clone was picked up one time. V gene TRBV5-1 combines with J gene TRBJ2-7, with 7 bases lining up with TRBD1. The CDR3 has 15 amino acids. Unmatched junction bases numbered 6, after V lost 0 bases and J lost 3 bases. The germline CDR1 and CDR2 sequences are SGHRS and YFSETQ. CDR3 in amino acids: CASSLGGTASYEQYF. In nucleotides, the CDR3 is TGCGCCAGCAGCTTGGGTGGGACAGCCAGCTACGAGCAGTACTTC.

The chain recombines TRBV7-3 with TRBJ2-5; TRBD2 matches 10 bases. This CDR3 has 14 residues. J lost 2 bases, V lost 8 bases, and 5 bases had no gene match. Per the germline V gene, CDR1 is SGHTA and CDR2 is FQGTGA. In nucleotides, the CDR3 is TGTGCCAGCGGTCTAGCGGGAGCGCAAGAGACCCAGTACTTC. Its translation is CASGLAGAQETQYF.

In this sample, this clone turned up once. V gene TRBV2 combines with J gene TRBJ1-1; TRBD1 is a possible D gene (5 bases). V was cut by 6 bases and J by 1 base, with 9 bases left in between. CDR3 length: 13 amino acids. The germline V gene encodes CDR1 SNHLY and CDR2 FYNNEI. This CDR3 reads CASSRDKNTEAFF. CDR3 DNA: TGTGCCAGCAGCAGGGATAAGAACACTGAAGCTTTCTTT.

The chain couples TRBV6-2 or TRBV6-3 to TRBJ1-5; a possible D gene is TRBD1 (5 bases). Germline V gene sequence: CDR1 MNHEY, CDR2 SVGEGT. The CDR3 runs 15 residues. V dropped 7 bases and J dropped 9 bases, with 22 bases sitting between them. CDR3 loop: CASTPPGEASRPQHF. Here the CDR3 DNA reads TGTGCCAGCACCCCGCCGGGGGAGGCCTCACGGCCCCAGCATTTT.

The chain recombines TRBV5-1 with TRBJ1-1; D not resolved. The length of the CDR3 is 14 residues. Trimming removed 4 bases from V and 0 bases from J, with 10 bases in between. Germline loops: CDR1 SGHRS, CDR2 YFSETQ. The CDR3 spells CASSVLSMNTEAFF. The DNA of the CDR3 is TGCGCCAGCAGCGTCCTATCCATGAACACTGAAGCTTTCTTT.

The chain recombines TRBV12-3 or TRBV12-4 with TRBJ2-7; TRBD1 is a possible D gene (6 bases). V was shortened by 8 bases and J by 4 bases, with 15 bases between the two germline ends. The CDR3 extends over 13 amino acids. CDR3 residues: CASGQMGVYEQYF. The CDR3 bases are TGTGCCAGCGGACAGATGGGCGTGTACGAGCAGTACTTC.

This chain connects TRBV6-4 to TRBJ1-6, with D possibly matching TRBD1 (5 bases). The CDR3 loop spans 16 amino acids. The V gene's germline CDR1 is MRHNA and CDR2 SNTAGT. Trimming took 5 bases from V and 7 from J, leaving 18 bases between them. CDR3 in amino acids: CASSYWAGRNNSPLHF. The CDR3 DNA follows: TGTGCCAGCAGTTATTGGGCAGGGAGGAACAATTCACCCCTCCACTTT.

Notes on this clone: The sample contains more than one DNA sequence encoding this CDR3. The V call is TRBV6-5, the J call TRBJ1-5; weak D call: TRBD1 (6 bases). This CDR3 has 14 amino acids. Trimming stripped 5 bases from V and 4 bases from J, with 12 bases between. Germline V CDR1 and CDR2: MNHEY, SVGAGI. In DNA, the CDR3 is TGTGCCAGCAGTCCGGACAGACCGAATCAGCCCCAGCATTTT. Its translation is CASSPDRPNQPQHF.

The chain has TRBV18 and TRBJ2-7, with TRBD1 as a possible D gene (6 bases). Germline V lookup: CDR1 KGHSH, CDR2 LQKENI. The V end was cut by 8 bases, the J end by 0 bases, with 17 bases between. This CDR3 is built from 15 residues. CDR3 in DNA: TGTGCCAGCCACAAATCCGGGACACGCTCCTACGAGCAGTACTTC. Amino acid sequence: CASHKSGTRSYEQYF.

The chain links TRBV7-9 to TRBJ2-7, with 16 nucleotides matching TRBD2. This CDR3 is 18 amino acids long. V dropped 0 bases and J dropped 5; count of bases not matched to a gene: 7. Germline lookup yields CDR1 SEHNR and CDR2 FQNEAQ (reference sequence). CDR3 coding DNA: TGTGCCAGCAGCTTAGCTTCCGGGACTAGCGGGAGGGCCCACGAGCAGTACTTC. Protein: CASSLASGTSGRAHEQYF.

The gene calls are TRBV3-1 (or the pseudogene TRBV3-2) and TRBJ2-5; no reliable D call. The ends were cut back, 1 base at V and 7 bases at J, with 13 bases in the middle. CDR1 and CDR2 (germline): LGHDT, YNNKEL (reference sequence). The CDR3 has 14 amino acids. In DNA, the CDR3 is TGTGCCAGCAGCCAAGGATCTGCTCCGGGGACCCAGTACTTC. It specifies CASSQGSAPGTQYF.

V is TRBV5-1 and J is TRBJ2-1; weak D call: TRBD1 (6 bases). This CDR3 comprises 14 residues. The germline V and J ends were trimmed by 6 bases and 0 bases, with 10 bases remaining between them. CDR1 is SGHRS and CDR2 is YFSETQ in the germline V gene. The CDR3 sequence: CASTDRSSYNEQFF. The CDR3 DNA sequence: TGCGCCAGCACGGACAGAAGCTCCTACAATGAGCAGTTCTTC.

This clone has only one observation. The CDR3 here is CASSSQGNSGNTIYF. CDR3 nucleotides: TGTGCCAGTAGTTCACAGGGAAACTCTGGAAACACCATATATTTT. This chain joins TRBV19 and TRBJ1-3; D is possibly TRBD1 (6 bases). Trimming removed 5 bases from V and 0 bases from J, with 11 bases in between. The germline V gene encodes CDR1 LNHDA and CDR2 SQIVND (reference sequence). This CDR3 contains 15 residues.

The CDR3 DNA reads as TGTGCCTCCAATAGCGGGGGGGCATACAATGAGCAGTTCTTC. The encoded protein is CASNSGGAYNEQFF. This rearrangement joins TRBV10-3 to TRBJ2-1; 11 bases fit TRBD2. CDR1 and CDR2 from the germline V gene are ENHRY and SYGVKD. V gave up 11 bases and J gave up 4 bases; unmatched junction bases: 7. This CDR3 has 14 residues.